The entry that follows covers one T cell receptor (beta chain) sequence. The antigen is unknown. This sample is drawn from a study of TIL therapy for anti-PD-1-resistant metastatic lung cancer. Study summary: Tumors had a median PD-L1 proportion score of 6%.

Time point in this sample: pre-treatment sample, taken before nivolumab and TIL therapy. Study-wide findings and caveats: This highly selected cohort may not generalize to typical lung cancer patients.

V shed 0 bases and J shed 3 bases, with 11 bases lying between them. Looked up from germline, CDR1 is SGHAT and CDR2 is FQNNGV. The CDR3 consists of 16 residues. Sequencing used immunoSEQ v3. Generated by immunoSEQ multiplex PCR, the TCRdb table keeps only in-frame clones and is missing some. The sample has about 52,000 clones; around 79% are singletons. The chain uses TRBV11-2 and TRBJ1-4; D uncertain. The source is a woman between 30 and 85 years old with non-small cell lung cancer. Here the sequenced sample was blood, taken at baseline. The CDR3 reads CASSLDLQGPNEKLFF. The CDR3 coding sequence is TGTGCCAGCAGCTTAGATCTTCAAGGACCTAATGAAAAACTGTTTTTT.